The rows below give T cell receptor beta chains drawn from one sample of a study of a mutant IDH1 vaccine in newly diagnosed glioma. No antigens are known for them. Assay: immunoSEQ multiplex PCR; the TCRdb copy retains only in-frame clones and omits some. The sample includes about 69,000 clones, around nine tenths of them seen just once. The sequences come from PBMCs, collected from a glioma patient whose treatment included an IDH1 peptide vaccine. The receptors were sampled from a man younger than 40 with glioma. CDR3s include the opening cysteine and the closing phenylalanine or tryptophan. The D gene is left open where the match is weak. Not every row has a clone size; where given, it reads once, few, many or a size class.

clone_size,j_call,d_call,v_call,cdr3_nt,cdr3_aa
-,TRBJ1-3,-,TRBV6-1,TGTGCCAGCAGTGAATACGGCTTCTCTGGAAACACCATATATTTT,CASSEYGFSGNTIYF
-,TRBJ1-1,-,TRBV19,TGTGCCAGTAGTGTCTCGGCCTCAATGAACACTGAAGCTTTCTTT,CASSVSASMNTEAFF
-,TRBJ1-1,-,TRBV5-1,TGCGCCAGCAGCTTGGACGATTATACGAACACTGAAGCTTTCTTT,CASSLDDYTNTEAFF
-,TRBJ2-7,-,TRBV9,TGTGCCAGCAGCGTAGAAGGTGTGGGAATAGGGGAGCAGTACTTC,CASSVEGVGIGEQYF
-,TRBJ1-1,-,TRBV4-3,TGCGCCAGCAGCCAAGACCCCCGGGGGCGCGAGATTGAAGCTTTCTTT,CASSQDPRGREIEAFF
few,TRBJ1-5,TRBD1,TRBV29-1,TGCAGCGTTACAACAGGGGGTGCCAATCAGCCCCAGCATTTT,CSVTTGGANQPQHF
-,TRBJ1-6,-,TRBV7-2,TGTGCCAGCAGCCTCGTTAATTCACCCCTCCACTTT,CASSLVNSPLHF
-,TRBJ2-1,-,TRBV5-1,TGCGCCAGCAGCTTGGACGTCCCGGGGGCCTCCGGTTACAATGAGCAGTTCTTC,CASSLDVPGASGYNEQFF
-,TRBJ2-7,-,TRBV5-1,TGCGCCAGCAGCTTGGCCATTAACGCCAATCGCGTCTACGAGCAGTACTTC,CASSLAINANRVYEQYF
few,TRBJ2-3,TRBD2,TRBV28,TGTGCCAGCAGTGCCTCTAGCGGGGGGTCTACAGATACGCAGTATTTT,CASSASSGGSTDTQYF
-,TRBJ2-2,-,TRBV9,TGTGCCAGCAGCGGACCACGTAATAGCGCGAACACCGGGGAGCTGTTTTTT,CASSGPRNSANTGELFF
-,TRBJ2-7,-,TRBV27,TGTGCCAGCAGTCTGACCCCCTCCTACGAGCAGTACTTC,CASSLTPSYEQYF
once,TRBJ1-2,-,TRBV6-1,TGTGCCAGCAGTGAAGTAAATAGGGACATCTATGGCTACACCTTC,CASSEVNRDIYGYTF
-,TRBJ2-7,TRBD1,TRBV18,TGTGCCAGCCCACCAAGAGGGACAGGGAAATACGAGCAGTACTTC,CASPPRGTGKYEQYF
-,TRBJ1-2,-,TRBV7-8,TGTGCCAGCACCCAGGACAGACTGGCCTATGGCTACACCTTC,CASTQDRLAYGYTF
-,TRBJ2-2,-,TRBV7-2,TGTGCCAGCAGCTTAGTGGGGGCCGGGGAGCTGTTTTTT,CASSLVGAGELFF
-,TRBJ1-1,-,TRBV6-1,TGTGCCAGCAGTGAAGGAGCCGGGACCGCTGAAGCTTTCTTT,CASSEGAGTAEAFF
-,TRBJ1-2,TRBD1,TRBV9,TGTGCCAGCAGCCCGCAGGGACAGGGGTTTAACTATGGCTACACCTTC,CASSPQGQGFNYGYTF
-,TRBJ2-7,-,TRBV5-1,TGCGCCAGCGCTCTTGGGGGCCGGGAGGAGCAGTACTTC,CASALGGREEQYF
-,TRBJ2-5,-,TRBV7-2,TGTGCCAGCAGCATCCCCGATCGAGAGACCCAGTACTTC,CASSIPDRETQYF